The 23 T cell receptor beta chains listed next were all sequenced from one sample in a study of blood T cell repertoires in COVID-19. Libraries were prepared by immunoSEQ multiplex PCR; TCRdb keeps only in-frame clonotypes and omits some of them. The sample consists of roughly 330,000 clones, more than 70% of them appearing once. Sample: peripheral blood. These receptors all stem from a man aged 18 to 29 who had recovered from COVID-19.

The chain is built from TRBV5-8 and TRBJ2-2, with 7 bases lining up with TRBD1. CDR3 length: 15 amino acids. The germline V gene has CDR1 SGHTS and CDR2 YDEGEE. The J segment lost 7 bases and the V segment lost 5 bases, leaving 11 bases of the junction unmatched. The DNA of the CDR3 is TGTGCCAGCAGTTTGCGGCCCAGGGGGATCGGGGAGCTGTTTTTT. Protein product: CASSLRPRGIGELFF.

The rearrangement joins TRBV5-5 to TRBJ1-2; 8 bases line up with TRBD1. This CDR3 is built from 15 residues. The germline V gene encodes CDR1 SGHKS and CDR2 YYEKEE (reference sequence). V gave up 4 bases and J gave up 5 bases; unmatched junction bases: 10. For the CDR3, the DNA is TGTGCCAGCAGCCAAACAATACAGGGGGAGTATGGCTACACCTTC. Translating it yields CASSQTIQGEYGYTF.

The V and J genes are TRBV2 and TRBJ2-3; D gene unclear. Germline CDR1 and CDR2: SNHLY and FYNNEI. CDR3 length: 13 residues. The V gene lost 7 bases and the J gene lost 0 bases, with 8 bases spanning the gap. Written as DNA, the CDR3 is TGTGCCAGCATACAGATGAGCACAGATACGCAGTATTTT. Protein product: CASIQMSTDTQYF.

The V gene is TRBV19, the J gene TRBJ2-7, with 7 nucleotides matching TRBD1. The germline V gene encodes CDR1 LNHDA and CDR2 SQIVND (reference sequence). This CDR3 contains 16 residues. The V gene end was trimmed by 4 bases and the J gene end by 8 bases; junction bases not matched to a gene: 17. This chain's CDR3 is CASSTSEGALIPQQYF. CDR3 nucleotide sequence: TGTGCCAGTAGTACCTCCGAGGGGGCGTTGATCCCTCAGCAGTACTTC.

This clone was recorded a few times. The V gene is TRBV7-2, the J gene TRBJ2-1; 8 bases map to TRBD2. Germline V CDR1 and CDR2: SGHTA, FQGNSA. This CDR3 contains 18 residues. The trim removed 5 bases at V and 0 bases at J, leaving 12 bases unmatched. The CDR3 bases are TGTGCCAGCAGCCCCCGGGGCGGTGCGGGGGGCTCCTACAATGAGCAGTTCTTC. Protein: CASSPRGGAGGSYNEQFF.

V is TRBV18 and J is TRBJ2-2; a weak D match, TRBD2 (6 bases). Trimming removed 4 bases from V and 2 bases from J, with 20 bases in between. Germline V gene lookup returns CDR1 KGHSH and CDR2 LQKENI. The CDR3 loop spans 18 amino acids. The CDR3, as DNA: TGTGCCAGCTCACTATCACCGGGACTTAATCAAAACACCGGGGAGCTGTTTTTT. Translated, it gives CASSLSPGLNQNTGELFF.

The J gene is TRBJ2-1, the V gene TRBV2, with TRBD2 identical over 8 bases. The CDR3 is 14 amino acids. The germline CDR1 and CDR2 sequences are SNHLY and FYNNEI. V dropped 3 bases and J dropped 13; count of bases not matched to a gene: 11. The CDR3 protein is CASSEIAGPTSQFF. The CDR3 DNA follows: TGTGCCAGCAGTGAGATAGCGGGACCGACCTCACAGTTCTTC.

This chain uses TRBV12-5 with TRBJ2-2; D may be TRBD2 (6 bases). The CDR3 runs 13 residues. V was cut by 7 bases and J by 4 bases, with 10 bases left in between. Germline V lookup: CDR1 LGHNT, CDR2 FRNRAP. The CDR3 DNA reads TGTGCTAGTGCCCCCGGGGGCACCGGGGAGCTGTTTTTT. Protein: CASAPGGTGELFF.

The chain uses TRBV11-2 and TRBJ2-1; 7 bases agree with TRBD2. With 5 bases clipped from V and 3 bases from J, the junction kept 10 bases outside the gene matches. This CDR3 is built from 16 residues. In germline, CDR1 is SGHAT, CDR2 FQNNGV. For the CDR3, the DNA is TGTGCCAGCAGCCGTAGCGCGGGGAGGGTCTACAATGAGCAGTTCTTC. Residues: CASSRSAGRVYNEQFF.

The CDR3, as DNA: TGCGCCAGCAGCCAAACAACCACAAACTATGGCTACACCTTC. Its translation: CASSQTTTNYGYTF. V and J are TRBV5-1 and TRBJ1-2; D is undetermined. From germline, CDR1 is SGHRS and CDR2 YFSETQ. The CDR3 runs 14 residues. Trimming took off 4 bases at V and 2 bases at J, with 12 bases between the two ends.

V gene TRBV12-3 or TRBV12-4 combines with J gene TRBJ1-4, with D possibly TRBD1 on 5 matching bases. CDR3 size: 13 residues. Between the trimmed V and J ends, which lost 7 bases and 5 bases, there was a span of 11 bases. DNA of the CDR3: TGTGCCAGCATGCGGGACCCGAATGAAAAACTGTTTTTT. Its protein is CASMRDPNEKLFF.

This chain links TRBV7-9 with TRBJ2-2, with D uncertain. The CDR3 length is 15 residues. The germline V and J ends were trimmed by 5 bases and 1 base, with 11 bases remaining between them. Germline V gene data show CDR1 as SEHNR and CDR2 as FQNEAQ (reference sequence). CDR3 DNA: TGTGCCAGCAGCCGTCGGAAGCGGAACACCGGGGAGCTGTTTTTT. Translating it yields CASSRRKRNTGELFF.

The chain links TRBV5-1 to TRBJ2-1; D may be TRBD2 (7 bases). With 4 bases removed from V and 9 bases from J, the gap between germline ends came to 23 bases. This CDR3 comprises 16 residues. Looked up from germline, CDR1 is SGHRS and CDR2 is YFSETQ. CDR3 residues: CASSPLAWGGDGEQFF. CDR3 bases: TGCGCCAGCAGCCCCCTAGCGTGGGGGGGCGATGGTGAGCAGTTCTTC.

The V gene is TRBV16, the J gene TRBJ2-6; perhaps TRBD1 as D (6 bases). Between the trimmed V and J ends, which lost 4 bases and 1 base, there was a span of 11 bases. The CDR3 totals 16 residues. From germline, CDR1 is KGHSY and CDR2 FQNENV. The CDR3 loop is CASSPRTESGANVLTF. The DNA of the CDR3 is TGTGCCAGCAGCCCCAGGACAGAGTCTGGGGCCAACGTCCTGACTTTC.

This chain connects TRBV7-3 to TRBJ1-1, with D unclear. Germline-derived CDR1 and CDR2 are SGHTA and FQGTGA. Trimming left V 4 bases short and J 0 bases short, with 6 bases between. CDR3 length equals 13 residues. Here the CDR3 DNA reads TGTGCCAGCAGCTCCGACATGAACACTGAAGCTTTCTTT. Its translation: CASSSDMNTEAFF. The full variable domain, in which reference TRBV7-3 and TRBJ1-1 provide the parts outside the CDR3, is GAGVSQTPSNKVTEKGKYVELRCDPISGHTALYWYRQSLGQGPEFLIYFQGTGAADDSGLPNDRFFAVRPEGSVSTLKIQRTERGDSAVYLCASSSDMNTEAFFGQGTRLTVV.

The CDR3 region is CASSPRQLDNEKLFF. The CDR3 DNA sequence: TGTGCCAGCAGCCCTCGACAGCTAGATAATGAAAAACTGTTTTTT. The chain links TRBV11-2 to TRBJ1-4, with TRBD1 as a possible D gene (5 bases). The CDR3 totals 15 residues. V was pared by 5 bases and J by 4 bases, with 14 bases between. The V gene's germline CDR1 is SGHAT and CDR2 FQNNGV.

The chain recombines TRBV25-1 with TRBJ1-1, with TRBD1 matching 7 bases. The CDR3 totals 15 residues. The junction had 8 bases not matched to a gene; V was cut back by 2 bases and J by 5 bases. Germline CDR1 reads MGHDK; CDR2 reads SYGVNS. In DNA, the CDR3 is TGTGCCAGCAGTGAAATCGCGACAGGGAGGACTGAAGCTTTCTTT. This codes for CASSEIATGRTEAFF.

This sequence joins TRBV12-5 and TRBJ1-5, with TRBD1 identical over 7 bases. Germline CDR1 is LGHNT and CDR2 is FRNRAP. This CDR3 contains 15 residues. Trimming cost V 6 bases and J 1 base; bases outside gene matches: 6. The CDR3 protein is CASGPGTASNQPQHF. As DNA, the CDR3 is TGTGCTAGTGGCCCCGGGACAGCGAGCAATCAGCCCCAGCATTTT.

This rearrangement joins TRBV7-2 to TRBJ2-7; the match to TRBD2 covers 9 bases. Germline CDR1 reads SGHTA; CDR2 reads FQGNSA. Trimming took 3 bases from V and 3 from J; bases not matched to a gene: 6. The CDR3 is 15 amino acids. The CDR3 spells CASSFLAGVNYEQYF. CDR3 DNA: TGTGCCAGCAGCTTTTTAGCGGGAGTGAACTACGAGCAGTACTTC.

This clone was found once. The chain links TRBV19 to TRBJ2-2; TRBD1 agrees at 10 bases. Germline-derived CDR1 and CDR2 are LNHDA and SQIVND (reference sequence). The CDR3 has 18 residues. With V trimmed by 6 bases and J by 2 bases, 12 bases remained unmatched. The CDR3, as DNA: TGTGCCAGTAGGCCCGGGCCGGGACAGGGGTCCAACACCGGGGAGCTGTTTTTT. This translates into CASRPGPGQGSNTGELFF.

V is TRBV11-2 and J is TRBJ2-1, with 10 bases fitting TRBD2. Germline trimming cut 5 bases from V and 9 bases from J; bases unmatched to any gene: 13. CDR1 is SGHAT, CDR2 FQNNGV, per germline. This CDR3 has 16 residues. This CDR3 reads CASSPSGSQGGPEQFF. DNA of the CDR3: TGTGCCAGCAGCCCTAGCGGGAGCCAAGGAGGGCCTGAGCAGTTCTTC. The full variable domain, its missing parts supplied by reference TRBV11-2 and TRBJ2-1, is EAGVAQSPRYKIIEKRQSVAFWCNPISGHATLYWYQQILGQGPKLLIQFQNNGVVDDSQLPKDRFSAERLKGVDSTLKIQPAKLEDSAVYLCASSPSGSQGGPEQFFGPGTRLTVL.

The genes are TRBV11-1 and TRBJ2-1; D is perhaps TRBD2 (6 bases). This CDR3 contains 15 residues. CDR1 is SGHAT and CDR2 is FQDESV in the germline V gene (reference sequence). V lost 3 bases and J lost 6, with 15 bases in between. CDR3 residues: CASSLEAGGGNEQFF. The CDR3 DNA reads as TGTGCCAGCAGCTTGGAAGCGGGCGGAGGCAATGAGCAGTTCTTC.

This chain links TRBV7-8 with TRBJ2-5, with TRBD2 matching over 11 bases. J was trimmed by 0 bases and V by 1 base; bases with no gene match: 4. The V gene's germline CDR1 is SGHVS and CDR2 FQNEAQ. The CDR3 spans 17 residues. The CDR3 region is CASSLEASGRYQETQYF. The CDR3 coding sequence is TGTGCCAGCAGCTTAGAGGCTAGCGGGAGGTACCAAGAGACCCAGTACTTC.